Below, one TCR beta chain is given with its context. Its specificity is unknown. Sequenced by immunoSEQ multiplex PCR; TCRdb stores in-frame clones only, minus some. The table includes around 130,000 clones, less than 85% detected once. This record belongs to a study of PD-L1 blockade in urothelial cancer. Study-level information: Treatment start was followed by blood analysis at 3 weeks (second dose) and again at 6 weeks. Overall study findings and caveats: A below-median TCR clonality in blood before treatment predicted better survival.

Time point indicated: pretreatment peripheral blood. All patients handed over anywhere from 1 to 8 samples, pretreatment and on-treatment. This receptor was taken from a man aged 50-59 years with urothelial cancer. Sequenced material: PBMCs, taken around atezolizumab (anti-PD-L1) treatment.

The CDR3 DNA sequence: TGTGCCAGCAGCGTAGTCGGGGGGGACACCGGGGAGCTGTTTTTT. It is translated as CASSVVGGDTGELFF. V gene TRBV9 combines with J gene TRBJ2-2, with 8 bases identical to TRBD2. Germline V gene data show CDR1 as SGDLS and CDR2 as YYNGEE. This CDR3 is 15 amino acids long. V was clipped by 0 bases and J by 3 bases; unmatched bases: 1.